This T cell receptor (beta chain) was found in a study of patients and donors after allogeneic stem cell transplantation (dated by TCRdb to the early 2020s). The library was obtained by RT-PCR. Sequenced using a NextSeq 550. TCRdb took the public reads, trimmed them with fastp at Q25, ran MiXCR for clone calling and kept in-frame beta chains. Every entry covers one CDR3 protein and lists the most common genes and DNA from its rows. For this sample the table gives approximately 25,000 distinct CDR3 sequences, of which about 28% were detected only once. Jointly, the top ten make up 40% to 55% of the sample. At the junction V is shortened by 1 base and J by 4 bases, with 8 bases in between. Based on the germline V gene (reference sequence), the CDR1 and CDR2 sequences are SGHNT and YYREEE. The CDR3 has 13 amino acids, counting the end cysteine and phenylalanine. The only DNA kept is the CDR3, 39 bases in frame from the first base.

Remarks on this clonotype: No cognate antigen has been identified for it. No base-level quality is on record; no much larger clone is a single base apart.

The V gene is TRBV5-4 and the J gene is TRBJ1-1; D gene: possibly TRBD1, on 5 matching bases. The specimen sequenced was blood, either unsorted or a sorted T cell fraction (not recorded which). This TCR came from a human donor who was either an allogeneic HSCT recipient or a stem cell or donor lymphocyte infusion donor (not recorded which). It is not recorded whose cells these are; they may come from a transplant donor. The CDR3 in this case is CASSLRDSTEAFF. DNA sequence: TGTGCCAGCAGCTTGAGGGACTCCACTGAAGCTTTCTTT.